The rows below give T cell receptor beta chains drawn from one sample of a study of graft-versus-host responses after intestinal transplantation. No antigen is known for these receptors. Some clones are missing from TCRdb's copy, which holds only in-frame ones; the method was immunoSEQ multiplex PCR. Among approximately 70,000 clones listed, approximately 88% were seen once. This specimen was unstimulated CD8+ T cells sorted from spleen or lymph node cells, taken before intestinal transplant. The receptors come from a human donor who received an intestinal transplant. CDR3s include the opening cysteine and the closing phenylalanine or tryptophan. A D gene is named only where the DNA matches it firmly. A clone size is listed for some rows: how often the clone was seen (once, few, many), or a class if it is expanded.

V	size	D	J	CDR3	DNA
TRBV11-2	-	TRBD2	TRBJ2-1	CASSSPGLKNNEQFF	TGTGCCAGCAGCTCGCCGGGACTAAAGAACAATGAGCAGTTCTTC
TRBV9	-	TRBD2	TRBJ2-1	CASFRTSRIYNEQFF	TGTGCCAGCTTTCGGACTAGCAGAATATACAATGAGCAGTTCTTC
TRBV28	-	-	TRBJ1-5	CASSLAGWGQPQHF	TGTGCCAGCAGTTTGGCGGGATGGGGCCAGCCCCAGCATTTT
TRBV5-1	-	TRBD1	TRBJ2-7	CASSLVGQGAHEQYF	TGCGCCAGCAGCTTGGTGGGACAGGGGGCCCACGAGCAGTACTTC
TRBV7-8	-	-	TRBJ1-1	CASSLTVSSEAFF	TGTGCCAGCAGCTTGACAGTTAGTTCTGAAGCTTTCTTT
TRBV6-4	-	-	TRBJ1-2	CASSDESYSGGYTF	TGTGCCAGCAGTGACGAATCATACAGCGGTGGCTACACCTTC
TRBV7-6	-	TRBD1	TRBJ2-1	CASSLTPRDRAYNEQFF	TGTGCCAGCAGCTTAACACCCCGGGACAGGGCATACAATGAGCAGTTCTTC
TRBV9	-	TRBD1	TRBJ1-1	CASSSGTGDTEAFF	TGTGCCAGCAGCTCCGGGACAGGAGACACTGAAGCTTTCTTT
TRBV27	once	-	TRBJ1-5	CASRHTGWGQPQHF	TGTGCCAGCAGGCATACAGGGTGGGGCCAGCCCCAGCATTTT
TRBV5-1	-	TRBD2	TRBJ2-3	CASSPRPFGGEPTDTQYF	TGCGCCAGCAGTCCTCGGCCGTTTGGGGGGGAACCCACAGATACGCAGTATTTT
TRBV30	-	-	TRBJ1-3	CAWSVSGNTIYF	TGTGCCTGGAGTGTCAGTGGAAACACCATATATTTT
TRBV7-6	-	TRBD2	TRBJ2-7	CASSLGGGRAGEQYF	TGTGCCAGCAGCTTAGGGGGCGGGAGGGCAGGCGAGCAGTACTTC
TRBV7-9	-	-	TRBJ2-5	CASSLGYQETQYF	TGTGCCAGCAGCTTGGGCTATCAAGAGACCCAGTACTTC
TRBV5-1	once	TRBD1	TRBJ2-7	CASSPTPTGTSHEQYF	TGCGCCAGCAGCCCGACCCCGACAGGGACCAGCCACGAGCAGTACTTC
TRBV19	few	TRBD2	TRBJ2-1	CASLHQAGEQFF	TGTGCCAGCCTCCATCAAGCGGGGGAGCAGTTCTTC
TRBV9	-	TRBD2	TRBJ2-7	CASSVASGSDEQYF	TGTGCCAGCAGCGTTGCAAGCGGGAGCGACGAGCAGTACTTC
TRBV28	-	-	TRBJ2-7	CASSLTYPYEQYF	TGTGCCAGCAGTTTAACCTACCCCTACGAGCAGTACTTC
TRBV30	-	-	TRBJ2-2	CAWSVSPPGELFF	TGTGCCTGGAGTGTATCTCCCCCCGGGGAGCTGTTTTTT
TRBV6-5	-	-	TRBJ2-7	CASSYSYVDEQYF	TGTGCCAGCAGTTACTCGTATGTTGACGAGCAGTACTTC
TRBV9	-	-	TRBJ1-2	CASSVGREGGYTF	TGTGCCAGCAGCGTAGGCAGGGAAGGTGGCTACACCTTC
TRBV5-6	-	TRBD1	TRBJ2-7	CASSLGLGQSYEQYF	TGTGCCAGCAGCCTGGGCTTGGGACAGTCATACGAGCAGTACTTC
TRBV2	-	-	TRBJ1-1	CASSEARTDEAFF	TGTGCCAGCAGTGAAGCCAGGACTGATGAAGCTTTCTTT
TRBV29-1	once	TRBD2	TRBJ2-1	CSVSGLAGGPGNEQFF	TGCAGCGTGTCGGGACTAGCGGGAGGGCCGGGTAATGAGCAGTTCTTC
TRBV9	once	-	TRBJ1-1	CASSVGGDTEAFF	TGTGCCAGCAGCGTAGGCGGTGACACTGAAGCTTTCTTT
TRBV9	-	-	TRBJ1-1	CASSVGDTEAFF	TGTGCCAGCAGCGTAGGCGACACTGAAGCTTTCTTT
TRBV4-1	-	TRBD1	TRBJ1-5	CASTPRQGTLGPQHF	TGCGCCAGCACCCCCCGACAGGGCACTCTAGGGCCCCAGCATTTT
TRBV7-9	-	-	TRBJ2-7	CASSAGPIRTYEQYF	TGTGCCAGCAGCGCGGGACCGATTCGGACCTACGAGCAGTACTTC
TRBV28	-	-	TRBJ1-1	CASTLVGAGMNTEAFF	TGTGCCAGCACCCTCGTGGGCGCGGGCATGAACACTGAAGCTTTCTTT
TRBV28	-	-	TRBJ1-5	CASSLYAGLLNQPQHF	TGTGCCAGCAGTTTATACGCAGGATTGTTGAATCAGCCCCAGCATTTT
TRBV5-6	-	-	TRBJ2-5	CASSPNTQGVGETQYF	TGTGCCAGCAGCCCGAACACACAGGGAGTAGGAGAGACCCAGTACTTC
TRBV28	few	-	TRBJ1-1	CASRRGGLTEAFF	TGTGCCAGCCGAAGGGGGGGATTAACTGAAGCTTTCTTT
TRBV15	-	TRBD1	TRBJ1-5	CATSGDREVNQPQHF	TGTGCCACCAGCGGCGACAGGGAGGTCAATCAGCCCCAGCATTTT
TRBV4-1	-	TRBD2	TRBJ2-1	CASSHPGGGGNEQFF	TGCGCCAGCAGCCACCCCGGGGGGGGCGGGAATGAGCAGTTCTTC
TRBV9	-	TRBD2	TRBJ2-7	CASSELAGGPDEQYF	TGTGCCAGCAGCGAGCTAGCGGGAGGGCCCGACGAGCAGTACTTC
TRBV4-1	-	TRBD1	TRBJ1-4	CASSQGTGGVEKLFF	TGCGCCAGCAGCCAAGGGACAGGGGGCGTCGAAAAACTGTTTTTT
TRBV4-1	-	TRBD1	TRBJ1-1	CASSQVGQLNTEAFF	TGCGCCAGCAGCCAGGTGGGACAGTTGAACACTGAAGCTTTCTTT
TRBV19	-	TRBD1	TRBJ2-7	CASSPGQSFYEQYF	TGTGCCAGTAGTCCGGGACAGAGCTTCTACGAGCAGTACTTC
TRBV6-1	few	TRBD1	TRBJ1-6	CASSHGTGGSPLHF	TGTGCCAGCAGTCATGGGACAGGCGGATCACCCCTCCACTTT
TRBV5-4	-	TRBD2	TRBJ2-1	CASSFFGGYNEQFF	TGTGCCAGCAGCTTTTTCGGGGGGTACAATGAGCAGTTCTTC
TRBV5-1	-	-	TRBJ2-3	CASSRDLGREVTDTQYF	TGCGCCAGCAGCAGAGACCTGGGGCGCGAAGTCACAGATACGCAGTATTTT
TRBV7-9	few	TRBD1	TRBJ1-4	CASSPGTEEKLFF	TGTGCCAGCAGCCCTGGGACAGAAGAAAAACTGTTTTTT
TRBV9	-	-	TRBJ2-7	CASSSPTPYEQYF	TGTGCCAGCAGCTCTCCTACTCCGTACGAGCAGTACTTC